The 15 T cell receptor beta chains presented below share a single source sample, sequenced in a study of blood T cell repertoires in COVID-19. Sequenced by immunoSEQ multiplex PCR; TCRdb stores in-frame clones only, minus some. The sample contains hundreds of thousands of clones, 82% of which appear only once. The sample consisted of peripheral blood. The receptors were sampled from a woman of 80 years or more with acute or convalescent COVID-19.

The chain combines TRBV30 with TRBJ2-7, with TRBD1 as a possible D gene (7 bases). There are 14 residues in the CDR3. CDR1 is GTSNPN, CDR2 SVGIG, per germline (reference sequence). Deletions cut 5 bases from V and 7 bases from J, with 21 bases between. CDR3 in amino acids: CAWVKTGPGGEQYF. Here the CDR3 DNA reads TGTGCCTGGGTTAAGACAGGGCCCGGGGGTGAGCAGTACTTC. Using reference TRBV30 and TRBJ2-7 for the parts outside the CDR3, the full variable domain is SQTIHQWPATLVQPVGSPLSLECTVEGTSNPNLYWYRQAAGRGLQLLFYSVGIGQISSEVPQNLSASRPQDRQFILSSKKLLLSDSGFYLCAWVKTGPGGEQYFGPGTRLTVT.

The genes are TRBV3-1 (or the pseudogene TRBV3-2) and TRBJ2-7, with TRBD1 as a possible D gene (6 bases). The CDR3 spans 14 residues. Looked up from germline, CDR1 is LGHDT and CDR2 is YNNKEL (reference sequence). V was shortened by 6 bases and J by 5 bases, with 17 bases between the two germline ends. The CDR3 here is CASSQQGYFDEQYF. The CDR3 DNA is TGTGCCAGCAGTCAACAGGGATATTTTGACGAGCAGTACTTC.

The chain couples TRBV13 to TRBJ1-1; 11 bases are a match to TRBD1. V lost 0 bases and J lost 8; bases outside the gene matches: 5. The germline gives CDR1 PRHDT, CDR2 FYEKMQ (reference sequence). The CDR3 has 15 residues. For the CDR3, the DNA is TGTGCCAGCAGCTTAGGTCGGACAGGGGGCAGGGAAGCTTTCTTT. Its protein is CASSLGRTGGREAFF.

The rearrangement links TRBV2 to TRBJ2-3; unclear D gene. CDR3 length equals 12 residues. Trimming took off 6 bases at V and 1 base at J, with 5 bases between the two ends. Germline values: CDR1 SNHLY, CDR2 FYNNEI. This CDR3 reads CASRLGTDTQYF. The CDR3 nucleotides read TGTGCCAGCAGGTTAGGCACAGATACGCAGTATTTT.

The chain is built from TRBV19 and TRBJ1-5, with a tentative D call TRBD1 (6 bases). Germline CDR1 reads LNHDA; CDR2 reads SQIVND (reference sequence). The CDR3 covers 15 residues. V gave up 3 bases and J gave up 4 bases, with 13 bases separating them. The CDR3, as DNA: TGTGCCAGTAGTATCCCAGGGGAAATGAATCAGCCCCAGCATTTT. Translated: CASSIPGEMNQPQHF.

The chain carries TRBV28 and TRBJ2-1; 8 bases are shared with TRBD1. CDR3 length equals 15 residues. The V segment lost 6 bases and the J segment 0 bases; nucleotides outside the gene matches: 4. The germline V gene encodes CDR1 MDHEN and CDR2 SYDVKM. The CDR3 region is CASRRQGSSYNEQFF. The CDR3 nucleotides read TGTGCCAGCAGACGACAGGGGAGCTCCTACAATGAGCAGTTCTTC.

The V gene is TRBV6-5, the J gene TRBJ1-2, with a weak D call TRBD1 (6 bases). CDR1 and CDR2 (germline): MNHEY, SVGAGI. The V and J ends lost 5 bases and 2 bases respectively, with 12 bases between them. The CDR3 runs 14 residues. CDR3 in DNA: TGTGCCAGCAGTCAGCACGGACAGAACTATGGCTACACCTTC. Its translation is CASSQHGQNYGYTF.

This rearrangement joins TRBV5-8 to TRBJ1-5, with a weak D call TRBD1 (5 bases). The CDR3 is 15 residues long. Germline values: CDR1 SGHTS, CDR2 YDEGEE. Trimming pared 1 base from V and 6 bases from J, leaving 14 bases between. The CDR3 sequence: CASSLYWGGAQPQHF. CDR3 bases: TGTGCCAGCAGCTTGTATTGGGGGGGTGCTCAGCCCCAGCATTTT.

The genes are TRBV5-4 and TRBJ2-4; tentative D call: TRBD2 (6 bases). Germline V gene data show CDR1 as SGHNT and CDR2 as YYREEE (reference sequence). The V end was cut by 0 bases, the J end by 7 bases, with 11 bases between. This CDR3 spans 14 amino acids. For the CDR3, the DNA is TGTGCCAGCAGCTTGGCGGGAGAGGGGAACATTCAGTACTTC. Its translation is CASSLAGEGNIQYF. Based on the CDR3 plus reference TRBV5-4 and TRBJ2-4, the full variable domain is ETGVTQSPTHLIKTRGQQVTLRCSSQSGHNTVSWYQQALGQGPQFIFQYYREEENGRGNFPPRFSGLQFPNYSSELNVNALELDDSALYLCASSLAGEGNIQYFGAGTRLSVL.

The chain couples TRBV18 to TRBJ1-1; TRBD1 agrees at 8 bases. Per the germline V gene, CDR1 is KGHSH and CDR2 is LQKENI. Losses at the gene ends were 5 bases for V and 2 bases for J; bases not matched to a gene: 4. There are 14 residues in the CDR3. CDR3 amino acids: CASSLGQENTEAFF. In DNA, the CDR3 is TGTGCCAGCTCATTGGGACAGGAAAACACTGAAGCTTTCTTT. Full variable domain (outside the CDR3, taken from reference TRBV18 and TRBJ1-1): NAGVMQNPRHLVRRRGQEARLRCSPMKGHSHVYWYRQLPEEGLKFMVYLQKENIIDESGMPKERFSAEFPKEGPSILRIQQVVRGDSAAYFCASSLGQENTEAFFGQGTRLTVV.

This sequence joins TRBV5-1 and TRBJ2-1, with 8 bases identical to TRBD2. Germline V lookup: CDR1 SGHRS, CDR2 YFSETQ. This CDR3 is 15 amino acids long. The V segment lost 0 bases and the J segment 2 bases; nucleotides outside the gene matches: 1. The CDR3 DNA sequence: TGCGCCAGCAGCTTGGTCGGGGGGGCCTACAATGAGCAGTTCTTC. It translates to CASSLVGGAYNEQFF.

V and J are TRBV14 and TRBJ2-1, with 14 bases lining up with TRBD2. CDR3 size: 19 residues. From germline, CDR1 is SGHDN and CDR2 FVKESK. Trimming cost V 4 bases and J 10 bases; bases outside gene matches: 18. In DNA form, the CDR3 reads TGTGCCAGCAGCCTTCAAATGACTAGCGGGAGGGCCGGGTGGTCAGAGCAGTTCTTC. Translated, it gives CASSLQMTSGRAGWSEQFF.

This chain connects TRBV4-3 to TRBJ1-2; TRBD1 might be the D (6 bases). Germline V CDR1 and CDR2: LGHNA, YSLEER. The germline V and J ends were trimmed by 0 bases and 5 bases, with 16 bases remaining between them. This CDR3 comprises 16 residues. In DNA form, the CDR3 reads TGCGCCAGCAGCCAAGACGGGACAAGGGGGGGTTATGGCTACACCTTC. It codes for CASSQDGTRGGYGYTF.

The chain has TRBV19 and TRBJ2-1; TRBD2 agrees at 9 bases. The CDR3 has 18 residues. Looked up from germline, CDR1 is LNHDA and CDR2 is SQIVND (reference sequence). Unmatched junction bases numbered 12, after V lost 3 bases and J lost 3 bases. The CDR3 loop reads CASSIKGGRGPLYNEQFF. The CDR3 DNA follows: TGTGCCAGTAGTATTAAAGGCGGGAGGGGACCCCTCTACAATGAGCAGTTCTTC.

This clone was seen a handful of times. This chain connects TRBV6-1 to TRBJ1-2; 10 bases are a match to TRBD1. The V segment lost 4 bases and the J segment 3 bases; nucleotides outside the gene matches: 8. Germline V gene data show CDR1 as MNHNS and CDR2 as SASEGT. This CDR3 has 16 amino acids. The CDR3 DNA reads as TGTGCCAGCAGTGCCCGACAGGGGGCGACTTACTATGGCTACACCTTC. Protein: CASSARQGATYYGYTF.